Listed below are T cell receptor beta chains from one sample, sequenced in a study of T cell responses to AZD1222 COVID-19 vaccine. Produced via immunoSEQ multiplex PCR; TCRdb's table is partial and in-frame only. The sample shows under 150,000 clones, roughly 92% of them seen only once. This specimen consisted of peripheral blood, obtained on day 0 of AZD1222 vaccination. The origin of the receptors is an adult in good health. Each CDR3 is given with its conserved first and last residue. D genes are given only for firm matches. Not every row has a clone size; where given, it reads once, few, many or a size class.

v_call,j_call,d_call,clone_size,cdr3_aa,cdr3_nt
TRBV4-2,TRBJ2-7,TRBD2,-,CASSQGYGSSGPSGYSYEQYF,TGTGCCAGCAGCCAGGGGTACGGGTCTAGCGGGCCGTCTGGATACTCCTACGAGCAGTACTTC
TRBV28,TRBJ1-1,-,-,CASSPWGTEAFF,TGTGCCAGCAGTCCTTGGGGCACTGAAGCTTTCTTT
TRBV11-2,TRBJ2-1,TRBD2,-,CASSFPGAVAGGPNEQFF,TGTGCCAGCAGCTTTCCGGGGGCGGTAGCGGGAGGGCCGAATGAGCAGTTCTTC
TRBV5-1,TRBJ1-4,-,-,CASSFVGSANEKLFF,TGCGCCAGCAGCTTTGTGGGATCGGCTAATGAAAAACTGTTTTTT
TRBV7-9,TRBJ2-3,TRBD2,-,CASSSDPGLAGASTDTQYF,TGTGCCAGCAGCTCCGACCCGGGACTAGCGGGAGCTAGCACAGATACGCAGTATTTT
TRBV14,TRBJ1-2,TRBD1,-,CASSQETGDSYGYTF,TGTGCCAGCAGCCAAGAGACAGGGGATAGCTATGGCTACACCTTC
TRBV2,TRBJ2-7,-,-,CASRSGTYEQYF,TGTGCCAGCAGATCAGGAACCTACGAGCAGTACTTC
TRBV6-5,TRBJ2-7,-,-,CASRGGGYEQYF,TGTGCCAGCAGAGGGGGGGGCTACGAGCAGTACTTC
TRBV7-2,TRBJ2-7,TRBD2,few,CASSPQRDYEQYF,TGTGCCAGCAGCCCCCAGCGGGACTACGAGCAGTACTTC
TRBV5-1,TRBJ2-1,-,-,CASSQQVRENNEQFF,TGCGCCAGCAGTCAACAGGTACGGGAAAACAATGAGCAGTTCTTC
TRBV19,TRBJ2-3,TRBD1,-,CASSTDRGADTQYF,TGTGCCAGTAGTACGGACAGGGGCGCAGATACGCAGTATTTT
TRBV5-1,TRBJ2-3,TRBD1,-,CASSPGTGLDTQYF,TGCGCCAGCAGCCCCGGGACAGGGTTGGATACGCAGTATTTT
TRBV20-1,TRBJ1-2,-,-,CSAPGYGYTF,TGCAGTGCTCCAGGGTATGGCTACACCTTC
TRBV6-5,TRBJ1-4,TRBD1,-,CASSRTGGGEKLFF,TGTGCCAGCAGTAGGACAGGGGGCGGTGAAAAACTGTTTTTT
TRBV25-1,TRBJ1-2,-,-,CASSEAGRSYGYTF,TGTGCCAGCAGTGAAGCAGGGAGAAGCTATGGCTACACCTTC
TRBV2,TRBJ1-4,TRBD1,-,CASSEGTGDEKLFF,TGTGCCAGCAGTGAAGGGACAGGGGATGAAAAACTGTTTTTT
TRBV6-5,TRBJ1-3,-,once,CASSYTGTSGNTIYF,TGTGCCAGCAGTTATACAGGGACCTCTGGAAACACCATATATTTT
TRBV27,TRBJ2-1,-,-,CASSLHSGPEQFF,TGTGCCAGCAGTCTACACTCCGGGCCCGAGCAGTTCTTC
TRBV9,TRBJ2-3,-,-,CASSVRDGRTDTQYF,TGTGCCAGCAGCGTCCGGGACGGACGCACAGATACGCAGTATTTT
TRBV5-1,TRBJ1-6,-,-,CASSRGGDNSPLHF,TGCGCCAGCAGCCGGGGGGGAGATAATTCACCCCTCCACTTT
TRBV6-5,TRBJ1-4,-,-,CASTRGLGEKLFF,TGTGCCAGCACGCGGGGTTTGGGTGAAAAACTGTTTTTT
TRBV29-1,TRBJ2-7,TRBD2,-,CSVAAGDTYEQYF,TGCAGCGTTGCAGCGGGGGACACCTACGAGCAGTACTTC
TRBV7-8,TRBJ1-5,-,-,CASTYHSNQPQHF,TGTGCCAGCACGTATCATAGCAATCAGCCCCAGCATTTT
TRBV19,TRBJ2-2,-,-,CASSIVVALHTGELFF,TGTGCCAGTAGTATAGTAGTTGCACTACACACCGGGGAGCTGTTTTTT
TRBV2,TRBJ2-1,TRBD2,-,CASSVAGGPINEQFF,TGTGCCAGCAGTGTAGCGGGGGGTCCTATCAATGAGCAGTTCTTC
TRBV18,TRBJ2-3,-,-,CASSPRLETDTQYF,TGTGCCAGCTCACCCAGACTGGAAACAGATACGCAGTATTTT
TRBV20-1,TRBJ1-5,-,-,CSASGVGANSNQPQHF,TGCAGTGCTAGTGGGGTGGGGGCGAATAGCAATCAGCCCCAGCATTTT
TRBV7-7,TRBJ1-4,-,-,CASSLGAREKLFF,TGTGCTAGCAGCTTAGGGGCGAGGGAAAAACTGTTTTTT
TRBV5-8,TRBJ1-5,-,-,CASNSQGAQPQHF,TGTGCCAGCAACTCACAGGGAGCTCAGCCCCAGCATTTT
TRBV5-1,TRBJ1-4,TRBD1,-,CASSLQGAGTNEKLFF,TGCGCCAGCAGCTTGCAGGGGGCGGGAACTAATGAAAAACTGTTTTTT
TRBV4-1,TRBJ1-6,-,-,CASSQDLQNSPLHF,TGCGCCAGCAGCCAAGATCTTCAGAATTCACCCCTCCACTTT
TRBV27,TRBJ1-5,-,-,CASSLIFQGGQPQHF,TGTGCCAGCAGTTTAATCTTCCAGGGAGGGCAGCCCCAGCATTTT
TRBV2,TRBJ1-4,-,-,CASMRAAEKLFF,TGTGCCAGCATGAGGGCCGCTGAAAAACTGTTTTTT
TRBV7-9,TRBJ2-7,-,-,CASSLGPDGQYF,TGTGCCAGCAGTCTCGGACCTGACGGGCAGTACTTC
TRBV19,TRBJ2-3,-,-,CASSIQDTDTQYF,TGTGCCAGTAGTATACAGGACACAGATACGCAGTATTTT
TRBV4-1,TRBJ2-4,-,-,CASSQDGWGVAKNIQYF,TGCGCCAGCAGCCAAGATGGGTGGGGAGTAGCCAAAAACATTCAGTACTTC
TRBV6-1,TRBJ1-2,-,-,CASSETGGYGYTF,TGTGCCAGCAGTGAAACCGGTGGCTATGGCTACACCTTC
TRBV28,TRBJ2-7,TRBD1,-,CASRARTGRLSYEQYF,TGTGCCAGCAGGGCGAGGACAGGGAGACTATCCTACGAGCAGTACTTC
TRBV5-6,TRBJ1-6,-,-,CASSLDVGVTKDYNSPLHF,TGTGCCAGCAGCTTGGATGTTGGGGTTACGAAGGATTATAATTCACCCCTCCACTTT
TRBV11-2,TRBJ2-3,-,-,CASSKTGYWGTDTQYF,TGTGCCAGCAGCAAAACCGGCTACTGGGGCACAGATACGCAGTATTTT
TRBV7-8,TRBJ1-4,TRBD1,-,CASSAGQGNEKLFF,TGTGCCAGCAGCGCGGGACAGGGTAATGAAAAACTGTTTTTT
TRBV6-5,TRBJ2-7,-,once,CASSYPIQGGSYEQYF,TGTGCCAGCAGTTACCCTATCCAGGGAGGTTCCTACGAGCAGTACTTC
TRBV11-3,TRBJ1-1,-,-,CASRESPGAEAFF,TGTGCCAGCCGAGAGAGTCCGGGCGCTGAAGCTTTCTTT
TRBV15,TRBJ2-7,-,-,CATRSRDTYYEQYF,TGTGCCACCAGATCCCGGGACACCTACTACGAGCAGTACTTC
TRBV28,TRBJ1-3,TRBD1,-,CASSLTGSLGDTIYF,TGTGCCAGCAGTTTGACAGGGTCGCTAGGGGACACCATATATTTT
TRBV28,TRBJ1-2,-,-,CASSLGANYGYTF,TGTGCCAGCAGTTTGGGGGCCAACTATGGCTACACCTTC
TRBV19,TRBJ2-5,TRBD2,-,CASSIERREGLETQYF,TGTGCCAGTAGTATAGAACGGCGGGAGGGCCTGGAGACCCAGTACTTC
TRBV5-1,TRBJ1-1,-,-,CASSLAQGSTEAFF,TGCGCCAGCAGCTTGGCACAGGGATCCACTGAAGCTTTCTTT
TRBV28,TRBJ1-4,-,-,CASSFNEKLFF,TGTGCCAGCAGCTTTAATGAAAAACTGTTTTTT
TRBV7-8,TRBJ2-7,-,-,CASSLSKVHSYEQYF,TGTGCCAGCAGCTTATCAAAGGTTCACTCCTACGAGCAGTACTTC
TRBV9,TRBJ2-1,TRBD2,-,CASSARTSGGLDEQFF,TGTGCCAGCAGCGCAAGGACTAGCGGGGGGTTGGATGAGCAGTTCTTC
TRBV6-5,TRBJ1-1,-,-,CASSPSRGNTEAFF,TGTGCCAGCAGTCCATCCAGGGGGAACACTGAAGCTTTCTTT
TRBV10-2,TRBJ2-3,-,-,CASSESPTSSLNTQYF,TGCGCCAGCAGTGAGTCCCCAACCTCAAGTTTGAATACGCAGTATTTT
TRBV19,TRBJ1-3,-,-,CASSIDLFTPGNTIYF,TGTGCCAGTAGTATAGATCTCTTCACCCCTGGAAACACCATATATTTT
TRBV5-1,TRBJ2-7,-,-,CASHPDNSGEQYF,TGCGCCAGCCACCCTGATAACTCGGGCGAGCAGTACTTC
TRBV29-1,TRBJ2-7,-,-,CSVRGWVNEQYF,TGCAGCGTTAGGGGATGGGTGAACGAGCAGTACTTC